What follows are 18 T cell receptor beta chains derived from one specimen sequenced in a study of blood T cell repertoires in COVID-19. The protocol was immunoSEQ multiplex PCR, while the TCRdb copy is restricted to in-frame clones and leaves out a portion. The sample shows a few hundred thousand clones, about nine tenths of them seen only once. The sample comprised PBMCs or T cells enriched from blood (not recorded which). The receptors originated from a woman aged 60-70 years who had recovered from COVID-19.

V gene TRBV7-3 combines with J gene TRBJ2-6, with 8 bases matching TRBD1. Germline V lookup: CDR1 SGHTA, CDR2 FQGTGA. The CDR3 is 17 residues long. Losses at the gene ends were 5 bases for V and 0 bases for J; bases not matched to a gene: 6. CDR3 in DNA: TGTGCCAGCAGCCGGGGACAGGTGAACTCTGGGGCCAACGTCCTGACTTTC. Amino acid sequence: CASSRGQVNSGANVLTF.

With regard to this clone: This specimen includes other DNA sequences encoding the same CDR3. The chain has TRBV3-1 (or the pseudogene TRBV3-2) and TRBJ1-5; 8 nucleotides line up with TRBD1. CDR3 size: 13 residues. Trimming took 5 bases from V and 7 from J; bases not matched to a gene: 4. CDR1 LGHDT and CDR2 YNNKEL come from the germline V gene (reference sequence). The CDR3 coding sequence is TGTGCCAGCAGCTGGACAGGGAACCAGCCCCAGCATTTT. Translated: CASSWTGNQPQHF.

The chain joins TRBV10-3 to TRBJ1-2, with 7 bases matching TRBD1. The V gene's germline CDR1 is ENHRY and CDR2 SYGVKD. V lost 2 bases to trimming and J lost 4 bases; unmatched junction nucleotides: 1. CDR3 length equals 13 residues. The CDR3 here is CAISERTGYGYTF. The DNA for the CDR3 is TGTGCCATCAGTGAGAGGACAGGCTATGGCTACACCTTC.

The rearrangement uses TRBV2 and TRBJ2-1; TRBD1 matches 7 bases. Germline CDR1 and CDR2: SNHLY and FYNNEI. CDR3 length equals 13 residues. J lost 4 bases, V lost 10 bases, and 7 bases had no gene match. CDR3 amino acids: CATTGTEYNEQFF. CDR3 bases: TGTGCCACAACCGGGACAGAGTACAATGAGCAGTTCTTC.

The gene calls are TRBV24-1 and TRBJ2-1; the D gene is possibly TRBD2 (6 bases). This CDR3 has 14 residues. Per germline, CDR1 KGHDR and CDR2 SFDVKD. V lost 6 bases and J lost 4, with 12 bases in between. CDR3 region: CATSSTSRYNEQFF. As DNA, the CDR3 is TGTGCCACCAGTTCAACTAGCAGATACAATGAGCAGTTCTTC.

The chain is built from TRBV11-2 and TRBJ2-1, with 7 positions matching TRBD2. This CDR3 contains 15 residues. Losses at the gene ends were 5 bases for V and 1 base for J; bases not matched to a gene: 5. Per the germline V gene, CDR1 is SGHAT and CDR2 is FQNNGV. The CDR3 bases are TGTGCCAGCAGCCTGGGGGGAGGGTCCTACAATGAGCAGTTCTTC. Translation: CASSLGGGSYNEQFF.

This sequence joins TRBV19 and TRBJ1-1; 7 bases align to TRBD1. Germline CDR1 reads LNHDA; CDR2 reads SQIVND (reference sequence). This CDR3 spans 12 amino acids. With 7 bases clipped from V and 11 bases from J, the junction kept 10 bases outside the gene matches. Written as DNA, the CDR3 is TGTGCCAGTATCAGGACAGGTGGAAACGCTTTCTTT. This translates into CASIRTGGNAFF.

The chain is built from TRBV24-1 and TRBJ2-1, with 15 nucleotides matching TRBD2. This CDR3 has 21 amino acids. Looked up from germline, CDR1 is KGHDR and CDR2 is SFDVKD. V lost 1 base to trimming and J lost 6 bases; unmatched junction nucleotides: 15. The CDR3 DNA reads as TGTGCCACCAGTGATTTACCCGGGTGGAGGCCGGGACTAGCGGGAGGCAATGAGCAGTTCTTC. Translating gives CATSDLPGWRPGLAGGNEQFF.

Here the CDR3 reads CAIKFQGNTEAFF. The CDR3 DNA follows: TGTGCCATCAAATTTCAGGGGAACACTGAAGCTTTCTTT. This chain joins TRBV10-3 and TRBJ1-1; D may be TRBD1 (5 bases). CDR3 length equals 13 residues. V lost 7 bases to trimming and J lost 1 base, with 10 bases between them. Germline CDR1 and CDR2: ENHRY and SYGVKD.

V gene TRBV12-5 combines with J gene TRBJ2-7, with 7 bases matching TRBD1. Trimming took 1 base from V and 5 from J; bases not matched to a gene: 8. This CDR3 is built from 15 residues. Germline lookup yields CDR1 LGHNT and CDR2 FRNRAP. The CDR3 coding sequence is TGTGCTAGTGGTTTGGGCAGACAGGGAAGTGACGAGCAGTACTTC. Translated, it gives CASGLGRQGSDEQYF.

Note on this clone: The junction shows a germline mismatch at one end, possibly a read error. The chain is built from TRBV7-7 and TRBJ1-2; 7 bases map to TRBD1. The CDR3 totals 15 residues. Germline CDR1 and CDR2: SSHAT and FNYEAQ (reference sequence). In nucleotides, the CDR3 is TGTGCTAGCAGCTCGGGACAGCTAACTAACTATGGCTACACCTTC. Translating it yields CASSSGQLTNYGYTF.

The chain joins TRBV5-4 to TRBJ2-1; maybe TRBD1 (8 bases). The CDR3 is 17 residues long. The germline V and J ends were trimmed by 6 bases and 6 bases, with 25 bases remaining between them. Germline V CDR1 and CDR2: SGHNT, YYREEE (reference sequence). The CDR3 coding sequence is TGTGCCAGCACCTATGGGGGGGCGGGACAGGAGATCAATGAGCAGTTCTTC. It translates to CASTYGGAGQEINEQFF.

This clone was found once. V and J are TRBV6-1 and TRBJ2-1; 7 bases fit TRBD1. Germline trimming cut 1 base from V and 2 bases from J; bases unmatched to any gene: 2. The V gene's germline CDR1 is MNHNS and CDR2 SASEGT. The CDR3 is made up of 15 amino acids. The CDR3 spells CASSEGRGTYNEQFF. CDR3 in DNA: TGTGCCAGCAGTGAAGGCAGGGGGACCTACAATGAGCAGTTCTTC.

The CDR3 DNA reads as TGTGCCAGCAGCCGTAGCGGGACTAGCTCCTACGAGCAGTACTTC. As protein: CASSRSGTSSYEQYF. The J gene is TRBJ2-7, the V gene TRBV28, with 8 bases identical to TRBD2. Germline V gene sequence: CDR1 MDHEN, CDR2 SYDVKM. V lost 6 bases and J lost 0; bases outside the gene matches: 7. The CDR3 sequence is 15 residues long.

This chain joins TRBV5-1 and TRBJ2-3, with TRBD1 identical over 10 bases. The CDR3 is made up of 15 amino acids. The V gene end was trimmed by 0 bases and the J gene end by 4 bases; junction bases not matched to a gene: 2. CDR1 is SGHRS and CDR2 is YFSETQ in the germline V gene. CDR3 amino acids: CASSLVGQGADTQYF. The CDR3 DNA reads as TGCGCCAGCAGCTTGGTTGGACAGGGGGCAGATACGCAGTATTTT.

The CDR3 protein is CASSSPVVNEKLFF. In DNA, the CDR3 is TGTGCCAGCAGTTCCCCGGTAGTGAATGAAAAACTGTTTTTT. V usage is TRBV28 and J usage is TRBJ1-4; D gene ambiguous. Germline V gene data show CDR1 as MDHEN and CDR2 as SYDVKM. Trimming left V 4 bases short and J 5 bases short, with 11 bases between. The CDR3 is 14 residues long.

V usage is TRBV18 and J usage is TRBJ2-3; 8 bases match TRBD2. Unmatched junction bases numbered 9, after V lost 4 bases and J lost 3 bases. The CDR3 is 16 residues long. Germline V gives CDR1 KGHSH, CDR2 LQKENI. The DNA of the CDR3 is TGTGCCAGCTCACTAATGGCGGGGGGAGCGACAGATACGCAGTATTTT. This sequence encodes CASSLMAGGATDTQYF.

The CDR3: CASLTRGSSYEQYF. CDR3 bases: TGTGCCAGCCTGACCAGGGGGAGCTCCTACGAGCAGTACTTC. The chain employs TRBV28 and TRBJ2-7; 7 bases align to TRBD1. V shed 8 bases, J shed 0 bases, and the junction held 7 bases outside the gene matches. Per germline, CDR1 MDHEN and CDR2 SYDVKM. This CDR3 region has 14 residues.